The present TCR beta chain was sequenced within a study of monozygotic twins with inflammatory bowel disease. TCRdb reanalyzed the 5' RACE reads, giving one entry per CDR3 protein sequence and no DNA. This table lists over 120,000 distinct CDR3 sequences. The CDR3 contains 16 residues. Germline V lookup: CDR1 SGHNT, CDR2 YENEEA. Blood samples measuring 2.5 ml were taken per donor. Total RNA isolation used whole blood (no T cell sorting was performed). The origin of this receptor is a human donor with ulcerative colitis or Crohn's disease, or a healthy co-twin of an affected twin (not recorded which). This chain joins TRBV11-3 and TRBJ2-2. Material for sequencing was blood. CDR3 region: CASGSRRFANTGELFF.